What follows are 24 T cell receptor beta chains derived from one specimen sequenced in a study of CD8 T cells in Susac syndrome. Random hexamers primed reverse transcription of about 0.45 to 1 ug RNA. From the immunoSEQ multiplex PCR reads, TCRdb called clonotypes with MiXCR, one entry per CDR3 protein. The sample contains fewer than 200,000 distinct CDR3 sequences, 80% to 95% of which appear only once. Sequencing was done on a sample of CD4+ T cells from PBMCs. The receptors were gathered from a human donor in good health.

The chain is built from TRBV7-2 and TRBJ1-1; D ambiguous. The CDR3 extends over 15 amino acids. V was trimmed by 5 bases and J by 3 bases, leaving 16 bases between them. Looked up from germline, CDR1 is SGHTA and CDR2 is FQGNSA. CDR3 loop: CASSLVNLRDTEAFF. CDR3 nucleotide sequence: TGTGCCAGCAGCCTCGTAAACCTAAGGGACACTGAAGCTTTCTTT. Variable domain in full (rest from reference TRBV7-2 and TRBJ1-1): GAGVSQSPSNKVTEKGKDVELRCDPISGHTALYWYRQSLGQGLEFLIYFQGNSAPDKSGLPSDRFSAERTGGSVSTLTIQRTQQEDSAVYLCASSLVNLRDTEAFFGQGTRLTVV.

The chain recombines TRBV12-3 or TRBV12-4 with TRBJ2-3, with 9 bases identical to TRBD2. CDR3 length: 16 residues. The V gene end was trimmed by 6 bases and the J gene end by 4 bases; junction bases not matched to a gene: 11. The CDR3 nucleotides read TGTGCCAGCAGACGTAGCGGGGGCCCCAGGGCAGATACGCAGTATTTT. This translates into CASRRSGGPRADTQYF.

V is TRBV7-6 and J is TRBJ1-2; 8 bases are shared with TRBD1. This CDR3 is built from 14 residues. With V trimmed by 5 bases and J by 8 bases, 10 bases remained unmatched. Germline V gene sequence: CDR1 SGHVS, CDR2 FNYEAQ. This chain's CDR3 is CASSPGTGGNGYTF. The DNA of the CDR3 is TGTGCCAGCAGCCCCGGGACAGGCGGGAACGGCTACACCTTC.

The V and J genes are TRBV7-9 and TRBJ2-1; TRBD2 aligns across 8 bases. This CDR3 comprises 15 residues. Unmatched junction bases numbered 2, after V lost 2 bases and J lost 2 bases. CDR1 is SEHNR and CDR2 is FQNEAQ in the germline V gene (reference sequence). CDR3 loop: CASSLSGGTYNEQFF. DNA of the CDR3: TGTGCCAGCAGCTTAAGCGGGGGAACCTACAATGAGCAGTTCTTC.

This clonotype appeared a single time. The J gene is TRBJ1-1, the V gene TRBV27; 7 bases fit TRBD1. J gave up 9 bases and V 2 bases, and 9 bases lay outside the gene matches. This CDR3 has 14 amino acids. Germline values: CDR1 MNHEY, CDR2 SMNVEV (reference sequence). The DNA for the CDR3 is TGTGCCAGCAGTTTAAGCCCACGACAGGGCCAAGCTTTCTTT. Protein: CASSLSPRQGQAFF.

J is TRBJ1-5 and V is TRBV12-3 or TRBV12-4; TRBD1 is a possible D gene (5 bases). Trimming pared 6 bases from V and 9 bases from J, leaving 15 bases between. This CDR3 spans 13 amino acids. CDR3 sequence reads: CASSPRDLGPQHF. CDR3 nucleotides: TGTGCCAGCAGCCCCCGGGACTTAGGGCCCCAGCATTTT.

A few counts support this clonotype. DNA for the CDR3: TGTGCCAGCAGTTCCCACCGGCAGGGCCCTGACTACGAGCAGTACTTC. It encodes CASSSHRQGPDYEQYF. V and J are TRBV28 and TRBJ2-7; D might be TRBD1 (5 bases). CDR3 size: 16 residues. V lost 4 bases and J lost 3, with 19 bases in between. CDR1 MDHEN and CDR2 SYDVKM come from the germline V gene.

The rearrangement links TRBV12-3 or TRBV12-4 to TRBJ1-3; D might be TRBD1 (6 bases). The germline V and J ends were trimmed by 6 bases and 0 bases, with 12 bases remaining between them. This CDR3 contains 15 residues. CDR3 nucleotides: TGTGCCAGCAGCCGACAGGCCATCTCTGGAAACACCATATATTTT. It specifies CASSRQAISGNTIYF.

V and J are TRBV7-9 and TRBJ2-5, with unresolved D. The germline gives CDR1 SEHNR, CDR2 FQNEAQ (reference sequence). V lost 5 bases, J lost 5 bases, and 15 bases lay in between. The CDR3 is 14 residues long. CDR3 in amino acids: CASSILTSPETQYF. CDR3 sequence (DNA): TGTGCCAGCAGCATCCTGACAAGCCCCGAGACCCAGTACTTC.

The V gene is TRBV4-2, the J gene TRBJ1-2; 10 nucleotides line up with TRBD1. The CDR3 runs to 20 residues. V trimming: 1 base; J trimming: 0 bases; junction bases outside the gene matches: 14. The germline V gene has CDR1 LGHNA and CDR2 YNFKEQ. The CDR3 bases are TGTGCCAGCAGCCAAGCATTACCGGGACAGGGGAAGAGAACTAACTATGGCTACACCTTC. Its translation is CASSQALPGQGKRTNYGYTF.

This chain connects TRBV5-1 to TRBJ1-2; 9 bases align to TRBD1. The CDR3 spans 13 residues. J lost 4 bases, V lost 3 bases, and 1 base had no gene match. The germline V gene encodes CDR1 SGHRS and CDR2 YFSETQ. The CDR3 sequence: CASSWGQGYGYTF. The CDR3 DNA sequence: TGCGCCAGCAGCTGGGGACAGGGCTATGGCTACACCTTC.

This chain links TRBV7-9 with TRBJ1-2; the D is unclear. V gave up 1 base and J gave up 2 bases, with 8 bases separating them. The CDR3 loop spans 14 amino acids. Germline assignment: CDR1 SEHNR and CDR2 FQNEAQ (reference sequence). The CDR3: CASSLDYGNYGYTF. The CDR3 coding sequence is TGTGCCAGCAGCTTAGACTACGGCAACTATGGCTACACCTTC.

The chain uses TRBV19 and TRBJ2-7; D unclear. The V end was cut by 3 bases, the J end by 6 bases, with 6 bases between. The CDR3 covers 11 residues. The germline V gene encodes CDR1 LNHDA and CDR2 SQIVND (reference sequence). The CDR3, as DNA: TGTGCCAGTAGTATGCTGGGCGAGCAGTACTTC. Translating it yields CASSMLGEQYF.

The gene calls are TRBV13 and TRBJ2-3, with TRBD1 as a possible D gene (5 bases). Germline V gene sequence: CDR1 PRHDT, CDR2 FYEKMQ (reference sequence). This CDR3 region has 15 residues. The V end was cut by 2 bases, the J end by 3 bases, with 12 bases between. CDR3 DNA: TGTGCCAGCAGCTTAAAGGCAGGGTGGACAGATACGCAGTATTTT. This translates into CASSLKAGWTDTQYF.

The CDR3 loop reads CASSLIPGLSTSTDTQYF. As DNA, the CDR3 is TGTGCCAGCAGCTTAATCCCGGGACTTTCCACTAGCACAGATACGCAGTATTTT. This chain joins TRBV7-8 and TRBJ2-3, with D possibly matching TRBD2 (6 bases). The CDR3 is 18 amino acids. Trimming left V 2 bases short and J 0 bases short, with 18 bases between. Germline lookup yields CDR1 SGHVS and CDR2 FQNEAQ.

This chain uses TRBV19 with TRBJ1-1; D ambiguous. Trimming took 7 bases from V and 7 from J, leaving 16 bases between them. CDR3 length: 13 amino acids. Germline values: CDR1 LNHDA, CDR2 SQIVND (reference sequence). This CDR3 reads CASIPQHRGEAFF. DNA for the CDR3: TGTGCCAGTATCCCCCAGCACCGCGGTGAAGCTTTCTTT.

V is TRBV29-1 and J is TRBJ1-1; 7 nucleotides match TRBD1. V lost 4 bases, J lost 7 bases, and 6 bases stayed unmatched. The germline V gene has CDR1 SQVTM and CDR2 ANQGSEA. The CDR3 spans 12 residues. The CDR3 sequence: CSVGEGASEAFF. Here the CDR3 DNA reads TGCAGCGTTGGAGAGGGGGCTAGTGAAGCTTTCTTT. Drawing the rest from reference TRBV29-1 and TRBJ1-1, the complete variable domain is SAVISQKPSRDICQRGTSLTIQCQVDSQVTMMFWYRQQPGQSLTLIATANQGSEATYESGFVIDKFPISRPNLTFSTLTVSNMSPEDSSIYLCSVGEGASEAFFGQGTRLTVV.

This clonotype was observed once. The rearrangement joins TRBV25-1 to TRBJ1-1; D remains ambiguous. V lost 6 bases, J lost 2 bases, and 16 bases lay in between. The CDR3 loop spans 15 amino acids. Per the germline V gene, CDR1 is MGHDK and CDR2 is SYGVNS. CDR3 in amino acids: CASRKGGWVNTEAFF. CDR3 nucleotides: TGTGCCAGCAGGAAGGGAGGGTGGGTAAACACTGAAGCTTTCTTT. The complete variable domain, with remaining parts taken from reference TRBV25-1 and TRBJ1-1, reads EADIYQTPRYLVIGTGKKITLECSQTMGHDKMYWYQQDPGMELHLIHYSYGVNSTEKGDLSSESTVSRIRTEHFPLTLESARPSHTSQYLCASRKGGWVNTEAFFGQGTRLTVV.

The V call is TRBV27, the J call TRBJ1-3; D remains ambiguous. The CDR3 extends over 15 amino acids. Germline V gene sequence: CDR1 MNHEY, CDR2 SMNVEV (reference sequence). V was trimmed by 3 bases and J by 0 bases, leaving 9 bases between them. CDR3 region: CASSFLPRSGNTIYF. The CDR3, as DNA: TGTGCCAGCAGTTTCTTACCTCGCTCTGGAAACACCATATATTTT.

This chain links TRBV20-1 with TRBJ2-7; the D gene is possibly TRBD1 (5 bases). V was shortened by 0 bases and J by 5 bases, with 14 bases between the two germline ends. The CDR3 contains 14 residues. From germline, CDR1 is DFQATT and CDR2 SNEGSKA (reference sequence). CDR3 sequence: CSARDPREEDEQYF. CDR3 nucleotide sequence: TGCAGTGCTAGAGATCCCAGGGAAGAGGACGAGCAGTACTTC.

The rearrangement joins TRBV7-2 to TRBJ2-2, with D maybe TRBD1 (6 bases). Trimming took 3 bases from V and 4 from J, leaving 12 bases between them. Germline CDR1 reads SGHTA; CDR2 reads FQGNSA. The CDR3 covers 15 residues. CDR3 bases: TGTGCCAGCAGCTTCCAGACAGGAACCACCGGGGAGCTGTTTTTT. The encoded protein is CASSFQTGTTGELFF.

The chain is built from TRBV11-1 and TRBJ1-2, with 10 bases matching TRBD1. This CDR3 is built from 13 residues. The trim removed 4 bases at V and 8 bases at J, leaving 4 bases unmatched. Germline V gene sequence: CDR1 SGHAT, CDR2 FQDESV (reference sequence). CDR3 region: CASSWDRGRGYTF. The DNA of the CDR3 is TGTGCCAGCAGCTGGGACAGGGGAAGAGGCTACACCTTC. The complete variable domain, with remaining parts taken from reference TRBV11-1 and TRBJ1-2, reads EAEVAQSPRYKITEKSQAVAFWCDPISGHATLYWYRQILGQGPELLVQFQDESVVDDSQLPKDRFSAERLKGVDSTLKIQPAELGDSAMYLCASSWDRGRGYTFGSGTRLTVV.

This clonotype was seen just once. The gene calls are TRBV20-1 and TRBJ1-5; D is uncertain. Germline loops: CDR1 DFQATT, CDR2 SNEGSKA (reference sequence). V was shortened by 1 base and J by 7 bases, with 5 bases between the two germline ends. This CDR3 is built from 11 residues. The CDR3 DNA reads TGCAGTGCTAGAGGATTCCAGCCCCAGCATTTT. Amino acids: CSARGFQPQHF.

The CDR3 nucleotides are TGTGCCAGCCGTACTAGCGGGGCATACGCCACAGATACGCAGTATTTT. It is translated as CASRTSGAYATDTQYF. The chain uses TRBV19 and TRBJ2-3; 10 bases map to TRBD2. CDR3 size: 16 residues. V lost 9 bases to trimming and J lost 2 bases; unmatched junction nucleotides: 11. Looked up from germline, CDR1 is LNHDA and CDR2 is SQIVND (reference sequence).